Listed below are T cell receptor beta chains from one sample, sequenced in a study of post-analysis software for immune sequencing data. One entry per CDR3 protein results from TCRdb running MiXCR on the PCR reads. The data show roughly 670,000 distinct CDR3 sequences, approximately 59% seen once. Sequencing was carried out using blood. The source is a girl aged 2 to 9 with multiple sclerosis. Both conserved end residues are part of each CDR3. Fields, in order: clone size, V gene, D gene, J gene, CDR3 DNA, CDR3 protein. D genes are given only for firm matches. Clone size is stated in some rows and not others, as once, few, many or a class when expanded.

NA	TRBV12-3/TRBV12-4	TRBD1	TRBJ2-5	TGTGCCAGCAGTTTATCCCGACCGGGACAGGGACAAGAGACCCAGTACTTC	CASSLSRPGQGQETQYF
NA	TRBV5-1	NA	TRBJ2-1	TGCGCCAGCAGCTTGGACCCCCTGAGCTCCTACAATGAGCAGTTCTTC	CASSLDPLSSYNEQFF
NA	TRBV7-2	NA	TRBJ2-7	TGTGCCAGCATAGGGCGGCGCAACTCCTACGAGCAGTACTTC	CASIGRRNSYEQYF
NA	TRBV7-2	TRBD2	TRBJ2-1	TGTGCCAGCAGCTCTAGCGGGGGGGCGGGTAATGAGCAGTTCTTC	CASSSSGGAGNEQFF
NA	TRBV12-3/TRBV12-4	TRBD1	TRBJ1-2	TGTGCCAGCAGTTTAGCCGGGGGACAGGTCATATATGGCTACACCTTC	CASSLAGGQVIYGYTF
NA	TRBV20-1	NA	TRBJ2-1	TGCAGTGCCAGCCGCGGGCAGACATACAATGAGCAGTTCTTC	CSASRGQTYNEQFF
NA	TRBV29-1	NA	TRBJ1-5	TGCAGCGTGTCGCTGGGAGGTAGCAATCAGCCCCAGCATTTT	CSVSLGGSNQPQHF
few	TRBV12-3/TRBV12-4	NA	TRBJ1-1	TGTGCCAGCAGAACAGGGACCACTGAAGCTTTCTTT	CASRTGTTEAFF
once	TRBV20-1	NA	TRBJ1-1	TGCAGTGCTAGGGGGTGGGGGAACACTGAAGCTTTCTTT	CSARGWGNTEAFF
NA	TRBV4-3	TRBD2	TRBJ2-3	TGCGCCAGCAGCCATAGACTAGCGGGGGTCGCCTCACAGTATTTT	CASSHRLAGVASQYF
NA	TRBV12-3/TRBV12-4	TRBD1	TRBJ2-5	TGTGCCAGCAGTGGGGGACAGTCTAACGAATTCCAAGAGACCCAGTACTTC	CASSGGQSNEFQETQYF
NA	TRBV14	NA	TRBJ2-5	TGTGCCAGCAGTCTAGGGGGGCTAAAGACCCAGTACTTC	CASSLGGLKTQYF
NA	TRBV7-2	NA	TRBJ2-1	TGTGCCAGCAGCTTAAGGTCGTTGGGAAACGAGCAGTTCTTC	CASSLRSLGNEQFF
NA	TRBV27	TRBD1	TRBJ2-7	TGTGCCAGCAGTTTCAAACCCAGGGGGCTGAGCTCCTACGAGCAGTACTTC	CASSFKPRGLSSYEQYF
NA	TRBV7-3	NA	TRBJ2-1	TGTGCCAGCAGCTTTCGGGTGACGGGCAATGAGCAGTTCTTC	CASSFRVTGNEQFF
NA	TRBV12-3/TRBV12-4	TRBD2	TRBJ2-1	TGTGCCAGCAGAACCGGGACTAGCGGGAACTCTGTCTCCTACAATGAGCAGTTCTTC	CASRTGTSGNSVSYNEQFF
NA	TRBV10-2	TRBD2	TRBJ2-5	TGCGCCAGCAGTGAGGCGGAACCGGGACTAGCGGGGTTCAATGAGCAGTACTTC	CASSEAEPGLAGFNEQYF
many	TRBV12-3/TRBV12-4	TRBD1	TRBJ1-2	TGTGCCAGCAGCTTCCAGGGGGGCTATGGCTACACCTTC	CASSFQGGYGYTF
NA	TRBV9	NA	TRBJ2-5	TGTGCCAGCACTTTTGGGTCTGGGAACCTACAAGAGACCCAGTACTTC	CASTFGSGNLQETQYF
NA	TRBV12-3/TRBV12-4	TRBD1	TRBJ1-2	TGTGCCAGCAGTCAAACGGACAGGTTATGGTTCGGCTACACCTTC	CASSQTDRLWFGYTF
NA	TRBV6-1	NA	TRBJ2-7	TGTGCCAGCAGTGAATACGAGCAGTACTTC	CASSEYEQYF
NA	TRBV29-1	NA	TRBJ1-5	TGCAGCGTTGCTCACAGCGCCCCTTATCAGCCCCAGCATTTT	CSVAHSAPYQPQHF
NA	TRBV29-1	NA	TRBJ2-7	TGCAGCGTTAAGACAGGCGCCTACGAGCAGTACTTC	CSVKTGAYEQYF